This T cell receptor (beta chain) was observed in a study of OX40 agonist ivuxolimab in advanced cancers. The V and J ends lost 5 bases and 7 bases respectively, with 14 bases between them. Germline values: CDR1 MNHEY, CDR2 SVGAGI. The CDR3 totals 14 residues. Profiling relied on immunoSEQ multiplex PCR, and the TCRdb table lists in-frame clones only, not all of them. The sample has about 60,000 clones, approximately 86% seen once. Sample: CD4+ or CD8+ T cells sorted from blood, taken in a trial of the OX40 agonist ivuxolimab. The sequence came from an adult with an advanced solid tumor such as melanoma, head and neck, liver or kidney cancer. The chain has TRBV6-5 and TRBJ1-4; D is perhaps TRBD1 (6 bases). CDR3 coding DNA: TGTGCCAGCAGTCCGGGACACCAAAGTGAAAAACTGTTTTTT. It codes for CASSPGHQSEKLFF.